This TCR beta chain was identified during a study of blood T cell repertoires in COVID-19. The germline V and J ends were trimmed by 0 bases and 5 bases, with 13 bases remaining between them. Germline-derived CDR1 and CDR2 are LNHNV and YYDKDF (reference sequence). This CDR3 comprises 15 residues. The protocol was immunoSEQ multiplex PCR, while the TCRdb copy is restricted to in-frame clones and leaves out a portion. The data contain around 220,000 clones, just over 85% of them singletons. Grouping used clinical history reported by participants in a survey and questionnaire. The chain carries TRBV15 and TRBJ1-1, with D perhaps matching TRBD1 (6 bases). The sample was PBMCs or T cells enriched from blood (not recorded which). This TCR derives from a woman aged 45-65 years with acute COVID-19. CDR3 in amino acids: CATSRDRGASTEAFF. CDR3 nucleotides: TGTGCCACCAGCAGAGATCGGGGGGCGAGTACTGAAGCTTTCTTT.